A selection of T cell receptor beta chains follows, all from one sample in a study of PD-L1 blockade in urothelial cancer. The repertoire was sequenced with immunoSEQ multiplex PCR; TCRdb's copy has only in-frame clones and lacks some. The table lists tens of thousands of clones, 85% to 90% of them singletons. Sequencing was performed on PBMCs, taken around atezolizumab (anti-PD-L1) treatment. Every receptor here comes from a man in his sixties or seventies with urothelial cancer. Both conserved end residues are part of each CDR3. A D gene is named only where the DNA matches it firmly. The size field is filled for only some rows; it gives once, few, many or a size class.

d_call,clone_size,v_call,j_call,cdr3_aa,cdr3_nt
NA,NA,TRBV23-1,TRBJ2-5,CASSQRWWARQETQYF,TGCGCCAGCAGTCAAAGATGGTGGGCACGACAAGAGACCCAGTACTTC
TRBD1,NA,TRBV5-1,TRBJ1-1,CASSRDGGQGIF,TGCGCCAGCAGCAGGGACGGGGGACAGGGAATTTTT
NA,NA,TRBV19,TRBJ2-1,CASSNRRGPSYNEQFF,TGTGCCAGTAGTAATCGGAGGGGACCCTCCTACAATGAGCAGTTCTTC
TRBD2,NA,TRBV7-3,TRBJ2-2,CASAGREGRTGELFF,TGTGCCTCCGCGGGGCGGGAGGGCCGAACCGGGGAGCTGTTTTTT
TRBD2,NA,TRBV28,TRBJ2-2,CASSLPGGGELFF,TGTGCCAGCAGTTTACCGGGAGGCGGGGAGCTGTTTTTT
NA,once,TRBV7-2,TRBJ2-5,CASSRRARQETQYF,TGTGCCAGCAGCCGGAGGGCACGCCAAGAGACCCAGTACTTC
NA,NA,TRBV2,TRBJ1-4,CASRGGTNEKLFF,TGTGCCAGTAGGGGCGGAACTAATGAAAAACTGTTTTTT
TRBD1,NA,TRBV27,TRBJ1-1,CASSLSGQGTEAFF,TGTGCCAGCAGTTTATCGGGACAGGGAACTGAAGCTTTCTTT
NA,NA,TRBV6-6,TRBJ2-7,CASSYVGRKYEQYF,TGTGCCAGCAGTTACGTGGGCAGGAAGTACGAGCAGTACTTC
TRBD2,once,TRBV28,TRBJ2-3,CASSSGGRGTDTQYF,TGTGCCAGCAGTAGTGGCGGGAGGGGCACAGATACGCAGTATTTT
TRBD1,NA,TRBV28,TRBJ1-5,CASRTGGNQPQHF,TGTGCCAGCAGAACAGGGGGCAATCAGCCCCAGCATTTT
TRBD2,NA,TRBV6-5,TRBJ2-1,CASSYSSGRAANEQFF,TGTGCCAGCAGTTACTCCAGCGGGAGGGCCGCCAATGAGCAGTTCTTC
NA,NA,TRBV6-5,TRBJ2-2,CASSLYGGELFF,TGTGCCAGCAGTCTATATGGCGGGGAGCTGTTTTTT
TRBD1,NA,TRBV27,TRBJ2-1,CAPAGTGRNEQFF,TGTGCGCCAGCGGGGACAGGGCGGAATGAGCAGTTCTTC
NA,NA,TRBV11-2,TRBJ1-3,CASSYPRLGNTIYF,TGTGCCAGCAGCTATCCCCGACTTGGCAACACCATATATTTT
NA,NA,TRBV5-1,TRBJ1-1,CASLRGPSATEAFF,TGCGCCAGCTTACGAGGCCCTTCGGCCACTGAAGCTTTCTTT
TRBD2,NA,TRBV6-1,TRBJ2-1,CASSGLAGEQQFF,TGTGCCAGCAGTGGACTAGCGGGAGAGCAGCAGTTCTTC